What follows are 18 T cell receptor beta chains derived from one specimen sequenced in a study of prognosis after radiotherapy for stage I lung cancer. With two-round multiplex PCR, TCR beta CDR3 sequences were amplified from genomic DNA. First-round PCR amplification was performed with primers specific to each TRBV and TRBJ gene. TCRdb used MiXCR to reprocess the multiplex PCR reads, holding one entry per CDR3 protein. The sample lists about 51,000 distinct CDR3 sequences; roughly 35% were seen once. Sample: PBMCs, taken before or after stereotactic body radiation therapy (not recorded which). These receptor sequences come from a donor aged 50 or older with non-small cell lung cancer.

In the case of this clonotype: An end of the junction does not agree with germline; a read error may underlie this. The chain joins TRBV27 to TRBJ1-1; D unclear. Germline-derived CDR1 and CDR2 are MNHEY and SMNVEV (reference sequence). This CDR3 has 12 residues. CDR3 DNA sequence: TGTACCAGCAGCAAGCTAGGCACTGAATCTTTCTTT. Translation gives CTSSKLGTESFF.

This clonotype was observed many times. The chain has TRBV2 and TRBJ2-2, with 9 positions matching TRBD2. The CDR3 has 14 amino acids. Germline V CDR1 and CDR2: SNHLY, FYNNEI. V lost 5 bases and J lost 7; bases outside the gene matches: 5. The CDR3 protein is CASSTGLASGELFF. CDR3 DNA: TGTGCCAGCAGTACGGGACTAGCAAGCGGGGAGCTGTTTTTT.

This clonotype showed up many times. The rearrangement uses TRBV6-5 and TRBJ2-7; perhaps TRBD1 as D (6 bases). CDR3 length: 14 residues. The V end lost 2 bases, the J end lost 6 bases, and 14 bases lay between the germline ends. Germline lookup yields CDR1 MNHEY and CDR2 SVGAGI. The CDR3 DNA reads TGTGCCAGCAGTTACGCCTTAAACAGGGCCGAGCAGTACTTC. Its translation: CASSYALNRAEQYF.

This clonotype was detected many times. The chain couples TRBV7-9 to TRBJ2-7, with D uncertain. The germline gives CDR1 SEHNR, CDR2 FQNEAQ (reference sequence). V was cut by 7 bases and J by 2 bases, with 15 bases left in between. CDR3 length: 14 residues. The CDR3 region is CASTGAVGTYEQYF. CDR3 sequence (DNA): TGTGCCAGCACCGGAGCCGTCGGCACCTACGAGCAGTACTTC.

For this clonotype: A read error may be the cause here, since a much bigger clone is one base away. The DNA of the CDR3 is TGTGCCAGCAGCGACCGAATCGGGCGGAGACTCCAAGAGACCCAGTACTTC. It codes for CASSDRIGRRLQETQYF. The V gene is TRBV25-1, the J gene TRBJ2-5; no reliable D call. Per the germline V gene, CDR1 is MGHDK and CDR2 is SYGVNS. The CDR3 contains 17 residues. V was clipped by 6 bases and J by 1 base, with 21 bases between them. The full variable domain, completed using reference TRBV25-1 and TRBJ2-5, is EADIYQTPRYLVIGTGKKITLECSQTMGHDKMYWYQQDPGMELHLIHYSYGVNSTEKGDLSSESTVSRIRTEHFPLTLESARPSHTSQYLCASSDRIGRRLQETQYFGPGTRLLVL.

Remarks on this clonotype: The likely explanation is a read error, given a far larger clone one base away. This chain uses TRBV6-9 with TRBJ1-5, with D possibly matching TRBD1 (5 bases). This CDR3 has 14 residues. Trimming took off 2 bases at V and 6 bases at J, with 11 bases between the two ends. CDR1 and CDR2 (germline): MNHGY, SVAAGI. For the CDR3, the DNA is TGTGCCAGCAGTTATGGGGGGGAGACTCAGCCCCAGCATTTT. Translation: CASSYGGETQPQHF.

This clonotype was seen more than once but under ten times. This may be a read error, as it is one base from a much larger clone. The chain links TRBV7-2 to TRBJ2-5; D not certain. The germline V and J ends were trimmed by 2 bases and 5 bases, with 15 bases remaining between them. From germline, CDR1 is SGHTA and CDR2 FQGNSA. The CDR3 length is 15 residues. The CDR3 region is CASSLYISRWETQYF. DNA for the CDR3: TGTGCCAGCAGCTTATATATCTCGAGATGGGAGACCCAGTACTTC.

The chain combines TRBV7-2 with TRBJ1-2; D is ambiguous. CDR3 size: 17 residues. The germline V and J ends were trimmed by 5 bases and 0 bases, with 19 bases remaining between them. Germline assignment: CDR1 SGHTA and CDR2 FQGNSA. The CDR3 DNA reads TGTGCCAGCAGCCTCTGGGCGAACAGCAAGTCTAACTATGGCTACACCTTC. Encoded protein: CASSLWANSKSNYGYTF.

As regards this clonotype: Being one base from a much bigger clone, this may be a read error. The V call is TRBV6-1, the J call TRBJ2-1, with a possible D match to TRBD1 (6 bases). V was clipped by 6 bases and J by 7 bases, with 22 bases between them. The CDR3 has 16 residues. Germline assignment: CDR1 MNHNS and CDR2 SASEGT. The CDR3 bases are TGTGCCAGCAGCCCCATCCCCGGACAGTGGCGGAATGAGCAGTTCTTC. Translation gives CASSPIPGQWRNEQFF.

A word on this clonotype: This probably arose from a read error, given a far larger clone one base away. The gene calls are TRBV20-1 and TRBJ2-5; D is ambiguous. The closer fit of TRBJ2-1 to the DNA end suggests the J call may be wrong. CDR3 length: 12 residues. Per the germline V gene, CDR1 is DFQATT and CDR2 is SNEGSKA (reference sequence). Here the CDR3 reads CSASPVFNEQFF. The CDR3 DNA is TGCAGTGCTAGTCCAGTGTTCAATGAGCAGTTCTTC.

CDR3 sequence: CSAPKSWAGTEAFF. The CDR3 DNA is TGCAGTGCTCCCAAGAGCTGGGCGGGTACTGAAGCTTTCTTT. The rearrangement links TRBV20-1 to TRBJ1-1, with D hard to call. V lost 5 bases and J 5 bases, leaving 18 bases between the germline ends. The CDR3 runs 14 residues. Germline V gene data show CDR1 as DFQATT and CDR2 as SNEGSKA (reference sequence).

This chain links TRBV29-1 with TRBJ2-1; 13 nucleotides agree with TRBD2. There are 14 residues in the CDR3. Germline V gene lookup returns CDR1 SQVTM and CDR2 ANQGSEA. This chain's CDR3 is CNVLGLAGVYEQFF. In DNA form, the CDR3 reads TGCAACGTACTTGGACTAGCGGGAGTTTATGAGCAGTTCTTC.

This clonotype was counted many times. CDR3: CATSVGGPRPGYTF. In DNA, the CDR3 is TGTGCCACCAGCGTCGGGGGCCCTCGTCCCGGCTACACCTTC. The genes are TRBV15 and TRBJ1-2; D might be TRBD1 (6 bases). Germline CDR1 LNHNV, CDR2 YYDKDF (reference sequence). With 5 bases removed from V and 8 bases from J, the gap between germline ends came to 18 bases. The length of the CDR3 is 14 residues.

This clonotype has a count of ten or more. The chain has TRBV11-1 and TRBJ2-7; D ambiguous. The CDR3 consists of 11 residues. Trimming removed 5 bases at V and 7 bases at J, with 9 bases between. Germline lookup yields CDR1 SGHAT and CDR2 FQDESV (reference sequence). CDR3 DNA: TGTGCCAGCAGCCTAATAGAGGAGCAGTACTTC. It codes for CASSLIEEQYF.

This clonotype was detected ten times or more. The rearrangement uses TRBV12-3 or TRBV12-4 and TRBJ2-1; perhaps TRBD2 as D (5 bases). With 7 bases removed from V and 8 bases from J, the gap between germline ends came to 15 bases. The CDR3 loop spans 13 amino acids. CDR3 in amino acids: CASNPGIGDEQFF. CDR3 nucleotides: TGTGCCAGCAATCCCGGGATTGGGGATGAGCAGTTCTTC.

The gene calls are TRBV12-3 or TRBV12-4 and TRBJ2-1; perhaps TRBD2 as D (5 bases). Trimming pared 6 bases from V and 8 bases from J, leaving 23 bases between. This CDR3 has 16 amino acids. The CDR3 DNA reads as TGTGCCAGCAGCTATAACCTAGCAGGAGTAGGGTATGAGCAGTTCTTC. Translated: CASSYNLAGVGYEQFF.

This clonotype is termed large (0.1 to 1%). This rearrangement joins TRBV7-8 to TRBJ2-1, with D maybe TRBD2 (5 bases). CDR3 length: 14 residues. CDR1 SGHVS and CDR2 FQNEAQ come from the germline V gene. The germline V and J ends were trimmed by 0 bases and 5 bases, with 8 bases remaining between them. The CDR3 reads CASSLAEADNEQFF. The CDR3 coding sequence is TGTGCCAGCAGCTTAGCGGAGGCAGACAATGAGCAGTTCTTC.

The chain recombines TRBV6-2 or TRBV6-3 with TRBJ2-7; no reliable D call. This CDR3 contains 14 residues. Deletions cut 5 bases from V and 8 bases from J, with 19 bases between. CDR1 and CDR2 from the germline V gene are MNHEY and SVGEGT. The CDR3 sequence: CASSPTLPSAQQYF. As DNA, the CDR3 is TGTGCCAGCAGTCCCACTTTGCCCAGTGCGCAGCAGTACTTC.